Reported below is one TCR beta chain. The data are from a study of T cell changes during pregnancy in multiple sclerosis. The CDR3 consists of 16 residues. Germline loops: CDR1 SEHNR, CDR2 FQNEAQ (reference sequence). V lost 3 bases, J lost 0 bases, and 7 bases stayed unmatched. TCRdb's copy holds only in-frame clones and misses some; the assay was immunoSEQ multiplex PCR. The data contain about 49,000 clones, roughly 94% of them singletons. The origin of this receptor is a female donor with multiple sclerosis, enrolled in a pregnancy study. The sequenced sample was CD8+ T cells from peripheral blood mononuclear cells, obtained before pregnancy. This chain uses TRBV7-9 with TRBJ1-1; TRBD1 matches 7 bases. The CDR3 DNA reads TGTGCCAGCAGCTTGGGGACAGCCTGGATGAACACTGAAGCTTTCTTT. Translated, it gives CASSLGTAWMNTEAFF.